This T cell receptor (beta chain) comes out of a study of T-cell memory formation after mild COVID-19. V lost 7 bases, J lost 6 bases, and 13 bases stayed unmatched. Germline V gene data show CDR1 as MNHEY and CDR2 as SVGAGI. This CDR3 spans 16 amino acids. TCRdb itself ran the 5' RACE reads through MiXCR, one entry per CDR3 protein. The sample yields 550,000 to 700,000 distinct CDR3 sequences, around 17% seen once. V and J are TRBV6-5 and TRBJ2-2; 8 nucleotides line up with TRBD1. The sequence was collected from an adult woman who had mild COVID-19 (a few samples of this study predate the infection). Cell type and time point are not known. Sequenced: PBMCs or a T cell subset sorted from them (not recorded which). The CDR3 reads CASNRGSGGAPGELFF. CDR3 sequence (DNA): TGTGCCAGCAACCGTGGGTCAGGGGGCGCTCCCGGGGAGCTGTTTTTT.